Described below is a single TCR beta chain sequence and its context. Sequencing used immunoSEQ multiplex PCR; TCRdb keeps in-frame clones, though not all of them. The sample yields around 150,000 clones, more than 75% seen once. V was cut by 3 bases and J by 13 bases, with 18 bases left in between. CDR1 and CDR2 from the germline V gene are MDHEN and SYDVKM. CDR3 size: 14 residues. The data were taken from a study of cytotoxic CD8 clonotypes in ibrutinib-treated CLL. This sequence originates from a human donor with chronic lymphocytic leukemia. The chain recombines TRBV28 with TRBJ2-2, with D possibly matching TRBD2 (5 bases). This sample comprised PBMCs, obtained after 36 months of ibrutinib treatment. The CDR3 DNA reads TGTGCCAGCAGTTTGGCCAATGCAGACCGGGGGCTGTTTTTT. It translates to CASSLANADRGLFF.